A selection of T cell receptor beta chains follows, all from one sample in a study of early T cells in non-severe SARS-CoV-2 infection. MiXCR, run by TCRdb on the 5' RACE reads, gives a single entry per CDR3 protein. Of approximately 90,000 distinct CDR3 sequences listed, approximately 12% are singletons. This sample comprised whole blood, obtained at baseline. The receptor set was obtained from an adult who was a healthcare worker with PCR-confirmed SARS-CoV-2 infection or an uninfected control (not recorded which). CDR3s include the opening cysteine and the closing phenylalanine or tryptophan. The D gene is left open where the match is weak. Some rows mark clone size as missing; the rest say once, few, many or name a class of expanded clone.

j_call v_call clone_size d_call cdr3_nt cdr3_aa
TRBJ1-1 TRBV6-1 few - TGTGCCAGCAGTGATGGGGGGCTGGACACTGAAGCTTTCTTT CASSDGGLDTEAFF
TRBJ2-5 TRBV20-1 - TRBD2 TGCAGTGCTGACGAGGAAACTAGCGGGAGCCAAGAGACCCAGTACTTC CSADEETSGSQETQYF
TRBJ1-1 TRBV12-5 - - TGTGCTAGTGGTTTGGTACATGCAGCTGAAGCTTTCTTT CASGLVHAAEAFF
TRBJ2-1 TRBV19 few - TGTGCCAGTAGTGCCTGGTCCGACGGTGAGCAGTTCTTC CASSAWSDGEQFF
TRBJ1-1 TRBV29-1 many TRBD1 TGCAGCGTTGAAGTCCCCGGGACAGGAAACACTGAAGCTTTCTTT CSVEVPGTGNTEAFF
TRBJ2-3 TRBV10-3 - - TGTGCCATCAGTGAGTCTTTCGACCCGCAGTATTTT CAISESFDPQYF
TRBJ2-1 TRBV5-1 many TRBD2 TGCGCCAGCAGCTTCCCTAAAGGCCTAGCGGGAGTAAGGGGTGAGCAGTTCTTC CASSFPKGLAGVRGEQFF
TRBJ2-5 TRBV28 few TRBD2 TGTGCCAGCAGTTGGCTAGCGGAGATCCAAGAGACCCAGTACTTC CASSWLAEIQETQYF
TRBJ2-7 TRBV7-9 few - TGTGCCAGCACCCAATGGCGGGGATGGGAAAGTCCGAAATCAGGGGCCTACGAGCAGTACTTC CASTQWRGWESPKSGAYEQYF
TRBJ1-3 TRBV30 - - TGTGCCTGGAATACCTGGGGGGGCTCTGGAAACACCATATATTTT CAWNTWGGSGNTIYF
TRBJ2-7 TRBV28 - - TGTGCCAGCACCCTCAGGGACTCCTACGAGCAGTACTTC CASTLRDSYEQYF
TRBJ2-2 TRBV7-3 - - TGTGCCAGCAGCCCGGGACTGTGGGACACCGGGGAGCTGTTTTTT CASSPGLWDTGELFF
TRBJ2-7 TRBV24-1 - - TGTGCCACCGAAGACAGGAACATCCGCGAGCAGTACTTC CATEDRNIREQYF
TRBJ2-7 TRBV9 - TRBD2 TGTGCCAGCAGCTCCGATTCTAGCGGGAGTAGGGAGCAGTACTTC CASSSDSSGSREQYF
TRBJ1-1 TRBV3-1 many - TGTGCCAGCAGCCATAGGGTCACTGAAGCTTTCTTT CASSHRVTEAFF
TRBJ1-5 TRBV2 - - TGTGCCAGCAGCCGGCAGGGGACCATGAATCAGCCCCAGCATTTT CASSRQGTMNQPQHF
TRBJ1-1 TRBV9 few - TGTGCCAGCAGCGTAGCTACCCGGAGGCGGAGAGAAGCTTTCTTT CASSVATRRRREAFF
TRBJ2-1 TRBV28 - - TGTGCCAGCAGTTCTCTAGCAAATGAGCAGTTCTTC CASSSLANEQFF
TRBJ2-7 TRBV2 - - TGTGCCAGCAGGCAGGCTTCCCCTCACGAGCAGTACTTC CASRQASPHEQYF
TRBJ2-3 TRBV12-3/TRBV12-4 few TRBD2 TGTGCCAGCAGGATGACTAGCGGGAGAGGTTGGACAGATACGCAGTATTTT CASRMTSGRGWTDTQYF
TRBJ2-7 TRBV9 - TRBD1 TGTGCCAGCAGCGTAGTCCCGGGACAGGGCCCCTATTCCTACGAGCAGTACTTC CASSVVPGQGPYSYEQYF
TRBJ2-3 TRBV2 many TRBD2 TGTGCCAGCAAGCTAGCGGGATTTGCAGATACGCAGTATTTT CASKLAGFADTQYF
TRBJ1-1 TRBV27 - - TGTGCCAGCAATCGACCCGGATTGAACACTGAAGCTTTCTTT CASNRPGLNTEAFF
TRBJ2-2 TRBV7-8 many - TGTGCCAGCAGCTTAATGAACACCGGGGAGCTGTTTTTT CASSLMNTGELFF
TRBJ2-7 TRBV5-1 few - TGCGCCAGCAGCACACCCGCGACGGTCTCCTACGAGCAGTACTTC CASSTPATVSYEQYF
TRBJ2-1 TRBV20-1 many - TGCAGTGCTAGAGCTTTCCGGGCGGGAAGCTCCTACAATGAGCAGTTCTTC CSARAFRAGSSYNEQFF
TRBJ2-1 TRBV20-1 - TRBD2 TGCAGTGCAGCTACTAGCGGGAAGAATGAGCAGTTCTTC CSAATSGKNEQFF
TRBJ2-5 TRBV7-2 - - TGTGCCAGCAGCCCCCGCCTCCAAGAGACCCAGTACTTC CASSPRLQETQYF
TRBJ1-1 TRBV6-5 few - TGTGCCAGCAGTCAAAACCCAGGGAGGACTGAAGCTTTCTTT CASSQNPGRTEAFF
TRBJ2-5 TRBV11-2 - - TGTGCCAGCAGCTTAGATCGTGGGGGGGCCCCCCAAGAGACCCAGTACTTC CASSLDRGGAPQETQYF
TRBJ2-3 TRBV12-3/TRBV12-4 few - TGTGCCAGCAACTCGGCCTTAAACTCAGATACGCAGTATTTT CASNSALNSDTQYF
TRBJ2-3 TRBV11-2 - - TGTGCCAGCAGCTTAGAGGGACCGGCATCTAGCACAGATACGCAGTATTTT CASSLEGPASSTDTQYF
TRBJ2-4 TRBV10-3 - - TGTGCCATCAGTGAGGCGGACCCTCGGGACATTCAGTACTTC CAISEADPRDIQYF
TRBJ2-1 TRBV5-6 few TRBD1 TGTGCCAGCAGCTTGGAGAGGACAGGGGGCCCCTACAATGAGCAGTTCTTC CASSLERTGGPYNEQFF
TRBJ2-2 TRBV29-1 few - TGCAGCGTTGGAGGGAGCACCGGGGAGCTGTTTTTT CSVGGSTGELFF
TRBJ1-1 TRBV29-1 few - TGCAGCGTTGTATCTAAGGGGGTGAACACTGAAGCTTTCTTT CSVVSKGVNTEAFF
TRBJ2-2 TRBV18 - - TGTGCCAGCTCACCCTTGGACGCCTTAGGGGACCGGGAGCTGTTTTTT CASSPLDALGDRELFF
TRBJ2-3 TRBV28 many TRBD2 TGTGCCAGCAGTGCCAGCGGGGGGGCTACAGATACGCAGTATTTT CASSASGGATDTQYF
TRBJ2-3 TRBV9 - - TGTGCCAGCAGCCCCCGCCTGGGAGTAGCGGGCACAGATACGCAGTATTTT CASSPRLGVAGTDTQYF